This entry concerns a single TCR beta chain. Its antigen remains unidentified. These data originate in a study of cytomegalovirus exposure and HLA in healthy donors. The V end was cut by 4 bases, the J end by 0 bases, with 8 bases between. The CDR3 is 13 amino acids. Per germline, CDR1 SQVTM and CDR2 ANQGSEA. PCR was performed using 60 Vbeta and 13 Jbeta primers. Clones were read by immunoSEQ multiplex PCR, and TCRdb kept only the in-frame ones, dropping some. Among approximately 120,000 clones, approximately 81% were seen once, and the ten largest hold about 2%. General observations from the study: Apparent HLA restriction characterized most CMV-associated TCR beta chains in a later analysis.

Sequences were obtained from PBMCs. The source is a young woman in good health and CMV-seronegative. The V call is TRBV29-1, the J call TRBJ2-3; D remains unclear. The DNA of the CDR3 is TGCAGCGTTGGGGCAGATAGCACAGATACGCAGTATTTT. As protein: CSVGADSTDTQYF.